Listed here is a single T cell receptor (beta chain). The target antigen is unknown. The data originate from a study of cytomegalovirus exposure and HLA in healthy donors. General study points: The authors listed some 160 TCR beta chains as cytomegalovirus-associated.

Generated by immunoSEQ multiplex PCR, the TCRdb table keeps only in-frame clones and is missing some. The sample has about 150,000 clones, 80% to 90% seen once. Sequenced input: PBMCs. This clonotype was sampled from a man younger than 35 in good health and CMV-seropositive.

This CDR3 reads CASRDGQGEVETQYF. The DNA of the CDR3 is TGTGCCAGCAGGGACGGACAAGGGGAGGTGGAGACCCAGTACTTC. The rearrangement joins TRBV6-5 to TRBJ2-5; possible D gene TRBD2, 6 bases. Trimming cost V 6 bases and J 5 bases, with 19 bases left between them. Per germline, CDR1 MNHEY and CDR2 SVGAGI. This CDR3 is 15 amino acids long.